This T cell receptor (beta chain) came from a study of cytomegalovirus exposure and HLA in healthy donors. The V and J ends lost 6 bases and 8 bases respectively, with 10 bases between them. Germline CDR1 and CDR2: MNHNS and SASEGT. This CDR3 spans 12 amino acids. The PCR used 60 Vbeta and 13 Jbeta primers. The protocol was immunoSEQ multiplex PCR, while the TCRdb copy is restricted to in-frame clones and leaves out a portion. The sample records approximately 190,000 clones, approximately 86% being singletons. This sequence originates from a boy younger than 10 in good health and CMV-seronegative. The chain carries TRBV6-1 and TRBJ1-4; D possibly corresponds to TRBD1 (6 bases). The sequencing input was PBMCs. The CDR3 loop reads CASSLDREKLFF. Here the CDR3 DNA reads TGTGCCAGCAGCCTGGACAGAGAAAAACTGTTTTTT.